These T cell receptor beta chains were read from a single sample in a study of shared clonotypes between healthy human individuals. Profiled with immunoSEQ multiplex PCR; TCRdb holds only in-frame clones, not every one. The top ten clones hold roughly 1.4% of a sample with about 1 million clones, about 80% of them seen once. The material sequenced was memory CD4+ T cells sorted from blood. These receptors were collected from a man aged 18 to 29 in good health. Both conserved end residues are trimmed from each CDR3. The D gene is left open where the match is weak.

ASRNNEQF	TRBV7-9	NA	TRBJ2-1
ASSKRGSLQETQY	TRBV2	NA	TRBJ2-5
ASSLWGQGNTEAF	TRBV28	TRBD1	TRBJ1-1
AGGAQPQH	TRBV19	NA	TRBJ1-5
ASQGTLAEAF	TRBV28	NA	TRBJ1-1
ASTERWAGSTDTQY	TRBV11-2	NA	TRBJ2-3
ASIARGRDRSGELF	TRBV19	NA	TRBJ2-2
ASSYVGVGNEQF	TRBV6-5	NA	TRBJ2-1
ASSFGGGAHRYTDTQY	TRBV5-1	TRBD2	TRBJ2-3
AVLGGLYGYT	TRBV6-1	NA	TRBJ1-2
ASSAAVPSGNTIY	TRBV6-1	NA	TRBJ1-3
ASSLLAGTGNSPLH	TRBV28	NA	TRBJ1-6
AWSHPGPSTEAF	TRBV30	NA	TRBJ1-1